Listed below are T cell receptor beta chains from one sample, sequenced in a study of blood T cell repertoires in COVID-19. TCRdb keeps only in-frame clones here, not all; method: immunoSEQ multiplex PCR. The sample records about 200,000 clones, around 85% being singletons. Sequencing used peripheral blood. These receptors originate from a woman in her forties or fifties with acute or convalescent COVID-19. The CDR3 runs from the conserved cysteine through the conserved F or W. A D gene is named only where the DNA matches it firmly. Size values are once, few and many counts, or a class for expanded clones, and some rows have none.

d_call	v_call	clone_size	j_call	cdr3_aa	cdr3_nt
TRBD1	TRBV4-1	NA	TRBJ1-4	CASSQTGVEGEKLFF	TGCGCCAGCAGCCAAACAGGGGTTGAGGGTGAAAAACTGTTTTTT
TRBD2	TRBV11-3	NA	TRBJ2-2	CASSFGLAGNTGELFF	TGTGCCAGCAGCTTTGGACTAGCGGGGAACACCGGGGAGCTGTTTTTT
NA	TRBV19	once	TRBJ1-2	CASSIDGIFYGYTF	TGTGCCAGTAGTATAGACGGGATTTTCTATGGCTACACCTTC
NA	TRBV7-9	NA	TRBJ1-2	CASSLGDGTRGYTF	TGTGCCAGCAGCTTAGGGGACGGGACTCGCGGCTACACCTTC
NA	TRBV2	NA	TRBJ1-2	CARAPLGVPYGYTF	TGTGCCAGAGCCCCCTTAGGGGTTCCCTATGGCTACACCTTC
NA	TRBV5-1	NA	TRBJ2-5	CASSLRQAPWTQYF	TGCGCCAGCAGCCTTAGACAGGCCCCATGGACCCAGTACTTC
TRBD2	TRBV27	NA	TRBJ2-1	CASSPGTSGRAGYNEQFF	TGTGCCAGCAGCCCCGGGACTAGCGGGAGGGCAGGGTACAATGAGCAGTTCTTC
TRBD1	TRBV6-5	NA	TRBJ1-5	CASRRDRDQPQHF	TGTGCCAGCAGAAGGGACAGGGATCAGCCCCAGCATTTT
TRBD2	TRBV30	NA	TRBJ2-7	CAWSVGLAGVGDEQYF	TGTGCCTGGAGTGTGGGACTAGCGGGGGTCGGCGACGAGCAGTACTTC
TRBD2	TRBV7-6	NA	TRBJ2-3	CASSRSIPGLAGVGDTQYF	TGTGCCAGCAGCCGTAGCATCCCGGGACTAGCGGGGGTGGGAGATACGCAGTATTTT
NA	TRBV2	NA	TRBJ2-1	CASSPVATYNEQFF	TGTGCCAGCAGCCCCGTAGCGACCTACAATGAGCAGTTCTTC
NA	TRBV7-3	NA	TRBJ2-3	CASSLSLGGSTDTQYF	TGTGCCAGCAGCTTGAGCTTAGGGGGTAGCACAGATACGCAGTATTTT
TRBD2	TRBV19	NA	TRBJ2-2	CASGAGGSTGELFF	TGTGCCAGTGGAGCGGGGGGCTCGACCGGGGAGCTGTTTTTT
NA	TRBV5-4	NA	TRBJ1-2	CASSPGQGGYGYTF	TGTGCCAGCAGTCCTGGGCAGGGAGGCTATGGCTACACCTTC
TRBD1	TRBV3-1/TRBV3-2	NA	TRBJ1-2	CASSQTGAYGYTF	TGTGCCAGCAGCCAGACAGGGGCGTATGGCTACACCTTC
TRBD2	TRBV30	NA	TRBJ2-7	CASTGFRTSPKFYEQYF	TGTGCCTCCACAGGGTTTCGGACTAGCCCTAAATTCTACGAGCAGTACTTC
TRBD1	TRBV5-1	once	TRBJ2-4	CASSFDRGENIQYF	TGCGCCAGCAGCTTCGACAGGGGGGAAAACATTCAGTACTTC
TRBD2	TRBV7-7	NA	TRBJ2-3	CASSLTSGGADTQYF	TGTGCCAGCAGCCTAACTAGCGGGGGGGCAGATACGCAGTATTTT
NA	TRBV7-2	NA	TRBJ1-1	CASSLVGGDTEAFF	TGTGCCAGCAGCTTAGTAGGGGGGGACACTGAAGCTTTCTTT
TRBD2	TRBV24-1	NA	TRBJ2-1	CATSSERGGVNEQFF	TGTGCCACCAGTTCGGAGCGGGGGGGAGTCAATGAGCAGTTCTTC
NA	TRBV11-2	NA	TRBJ2-7	CASSLAGGPNYEQYF	TGTGCCAGCAGCTTAGCCGGAGGGCCTAACTACGAGCAGTACTTC
TRBD2	TRBV5-8	NA	TRBJ2-7	CASSLELLAGGYEQYF	TGTGCCAGCAGCTTGGAGTTACTAGCGGGGGGCTACGAGCAGTACTTC
NA	TRBV19	NA	TRBJ2-7	CASSIVLGGGRNYEQYF	TGTGCCAGTAGTATAGTCCTTGGCGGGGGCCGAAACTACGAGCAGTACTTC
NA	TRBV27	NA	TRBJ1-4	CASKGLHKKLFF	TGTGCCAGCAAGGGGTTACATAAAAAACTGTTTTTT
NA	TRBV18	NA	TRBJ1-1	CASSRQVGRYTEAFF	TGTGCCAGCTCACGTCAGGTGGGGAGGTACACTGAAGCTTTCTTT
NA	TRBV7-7	NA	TRBJ2-5	CASSLAYAETQYF	TGTGCCAGCAGCCTCGCGTATGCGGAGACCCAGTACTTC
TRBD1	TRBV27	once	TRBJ2-3	CASSFYRGNTDTQYF	TGTGCCAGCAGTTTTTACAGGGGGAACACAGATACGCAGTATTTT
NA	TRBV6-5	NA	TRBJ2-7	CASSYSRQTYEQYF	TGTGCCAGCAGTTACTCGAGACAGACCTACGAGCAGTACTTC
TRBD1	TRBV19	NA	TRBJ2-1	CASSGASVQGAKAYNEQFF	TGTGCCAGTAGTGGCGCCTCGGTCCAGGGGGCTAAGGCCTACAATGAGCAGTTCTTC
TRBD2	TRBV11-2	once	TRBJ2-7	CASSLSSSGRPTYEQYF	TGTGCCAGCAGCTTGTCATCCAGCGGGAGACCCACCTACGAGCAGTACTTC
NA	TRBV9	NA	TRBJ2-3	CASSAPTGLLTDTQYF	TGTGCCAGCAGCGCCCCGACAGGACTTCTCACAGATACGCAGTATTTT
NA	TRBV6-5	NA	TRBJ2-2	CASSYRRYTGELFF	TGTGCCAGCAGTTACCGCAGATACACCGGGGAGCTGTTTTTT
NA	TRBV11-2	NA	TRBJ1-1	CASSLVRGNTEAFF	TGTGCCAGCAGCTTAGTACGGGGGAACACTGAAGCTTTCTTT
TRBD2	TRBV7-2	NA	TRBJ2-1	CASSLVGLAGYNEQFF	TGTGCCAGCAGCTTAGTCGGTCTAGCGGGATACAATGAGCAGTTCTTC
TRBD1	TRBV19	NA	TRBJ2-5	CASSGQKKETQYF	TGTGCCAGCTCGGGACAGAAAAAAGAGACCCAGTACTTC
TRBD1	TRBV30	NA	TRBJ1-2	CAWSLQGGFYGYTF	TGTGCCTGGAGTTTACAGGGGGGCTTCTATGGCTACACCTTC
TRBD1	TRBV9	NA	TRBJ1-2	CASSVAWGQGYGYTF	TGTGCCAGCAGCGTAGCTTGGGGACAGGGATATGGCTACACCTTC
TRBD2	TRBV9	NA	TRBJ2-1	CASSGASGGSSYNEQFF	TGTGCCAGCAGCGGAGCCAGCGGGGGGAGCTCCTACAATGAGCAGTTCTTC
TRBD2	TRBV27	NA	TRBJ2-1	CASSFHRAGGYNEQFF	TGTGCCAGCAGTTTTCATAGAGCGGGGGGCTACAATGAGCAGTTCTTC
TRBD1	TRBV14	NA	TRBJ1-3	CASSPRTGTFSGNTIYF	TGTGCCAGCAGCCCGAGGACAGGAACCTTTTCTGGAAACACCATATATTTT
TRBD2	TRBV7-2	NA	TRBJ2-7	CASSFRLAGGRYEQYF	TGTGCCAGCAGCTTTCGACTAGCGGGGGGAAGGTACGAGCAGTACTTC
NA	TRBV24-1	NA	TRBJ1-5	CTTSDTGKWGNQPQHF	TGTACCACCAGTGATACAGGAAAATGGGGCAATCAGCCCCAGCATTTT
NA	TRBV18	NA	TRBJ1-1	CASSPGGASTEAFF	TGTGCCAGCTCACCAGGGGGCGCGAGCACTGAAGCTTTCTTT
TRBD1	TRBV2	once	TRBJ1-5	CASSGRDRGWGNQPQHF	TGTGCCAGCAGTGGCCGGGACAGGGGTTGGGGCAATCAGCCCCAGCATTTT
NA	TRBV5-6	NA	TRBJ1-5	CASSPWRGALGNQPQHF	TGTGCCAGCAGCCCTTGGAGGGGTGCCCTTGGCAATCAGCCCCAGCATTTT
TRBD2	TRBV4-3	NA	TRBJ2-5	CASSLNPSGGQETQYF	TGCGCCAGCAGCCTCAACCCCAGCGGGGGCCAAGAGACCCAGTACTTC
NA	TRBV21-1	NA	TRBJ2-1	CASSKVWSSGRNRFF	TGTGCCAGCAGCAAAGTATGGTCTAGCGGGAGGAATAGGTTCTTC
NA	TRBV6-5	NA	TRBJ1-4	CASSPRGWVEKLFF	TGTGCCAGCAGTCCCAGGGGATGGGTTGAAAAACTGTTTTTT
NA	TRBV5-1	NA	TRBJ1-4	CASSLGVGYNEKLFF	TGCGCCAGCAGCTTGGGTGTGGGCTATAATGAAAAACTGTTTTTT
TRBD2	TRBV5-1	NA	TRBJ2-1	CASSVTSGRASEQFF	TGCGCCAGCAGCGTGACTAGCGGGAGGGCAAGTGAGCAGTTCTTC
NA	TRBV6-2/TRBV6-3	NA	TRBJ1-5	CASSYWGGLGNQPQHF	TGTGCCAGCAGTTATTGGGGGGGCTTGGGCAATCAGCCCCAGCATTTT
TRBD2	TRBV11-3	NA	TRBJ2-1	CASSLDWVHSGGRGEQFF	TGTGCCAGCAGCTTAGATTGGGTTCATAGCGGGGGGAGGGGTGAGCAGTTCTTC
TRBD2	TRBV10-3	NA	TRBJ2-3	CAIRKASGNPDTQYF	TGTGCCATCCGAAAAGCGAGCGGGAACCCAGATACGCAGTATTTT